Following are 30 T cell receptor beta chains from one sample sequenced in a study of blood T cell repertoires in COVID-19. Only in-frame clones appear in the TCRdb table, and some are missing; sequencing was by immunoSEQ multiplex PCR. Of fewer than 250,000 clones in the sample, 70% to 85% were seen once. Sequencing was carried out using PBMCs or T cells enriched from blood (not recorded which). The receptors here all came from a man in his sixties who had recovered from COVID-19.

The chain couples TRBV10-3 to TRBJ1-2, with D unresolved. V gave up 2 bases and J gave up 4 bases, with 11 bases separating them. Germline CDR1 reads ENHRY; CDR2 reads SYGVKD. The CDR3 is 14 residues long. The CDR3 DNA is TGTGCCATCAGTGAGCCCGCAGGTGGCTATGGCTACACCTTC. Translating it yields CAISEPAGGYGYTF.

J is TRBJ1-4 and V is TRBV6-1, with 8 bases matching TRBD1. V gave up 4 bases and J gave up 6 bases; unmatched junction bases: 13. The CDR3 totals 17 residues. Germline V gene lookup returns CDR1 MNHNS and CDR2 SASEGT. This chain's CDR3 is CASSVRPGQALYEKLFF. In nucleotides, the CDR3 is TGTGCCAGCAGTGTTCGACCGGGACAGGCGCTTTATGAAAAACTGTTTTTT.

The chain combines TRBV10-3 with TRBJ2-3, with 14 nucleotides matching TRBD2. The length of the CDR3 is 15 residues. V lost 10 bases and J lost 1; bases outside the gene matches: 4. Germline CDR1 is ENHRY and CDR2 is SYGVKD. CDR3 nucleotide sequence: TGTGCCACGGCGGGACTAGCGGGGGGCACAGATACGCAGTATTTT. Translating gives CATAGLAGGTDTQYF.

The chain combines TRBV5-1 with TRBJ2-3; 11 bases match TRBD2. CDR1 and CDR2 (germline): SGHRS, YFSETQ. The CDR3 is made up of 16 amino acids. The J segment lost 6 bases and the V segment lost 4 bases, leaving 10 bases of the junction unmatched. CDR3 loop: CASSITLAGGSDTQYF. The CDR3 DNA follows: TGCGCCAGCAGCATCACCCTAGCGGGGGGTTCGGATACGCAGTATTTT.

The chain recombines TRBV6-5 with TRBJ2-4; a possible D gene is TRBD1 (5 bases). CDR3 length: 15 amino acids. Germline assignment: CDR1 MNHEY and CDR2 SVGAGI. Between the trimmed V and J ends, which lost 5 bases and 1 base, there was a span of 12 bases. The CDR3 DNA follows: TGTGCCAGCAGTCACAGGAGTGGGGCCAAAAACATTCAGTACTTC. Protein sequence: CASSHRSGAKNIQYF.

This clone is a singleton in its sample. This CDR3 is CASSVGYEQYF. CDR3 in DNA: TGTGCCAGCAGTGTCGGCTACGAGCAGTACTTC. The chain joins TRBV2 to TRBJ2-7, with D uncertain. Germline V gene data show CDR1 as SNHLY and CDR2 as FYNNEI. The V end was cut by 4 bases, the J end by 3 bases, with 4 bases between. This CDR3 spans 11 amino acids.

In this sample, this clone turned up a few times. The genes are TRBV9 and TRBJ1-5; weak D call: TRBD1 (6 bases). The V and J ends lost 2 bases and 4 bases respectively, with 7 bases between them. Germline assignment: CDR1 SGDLS and CDR2 YYNGEE. The CDR3 totals 13 residues. The CDR3 sequence: CASSVTGNQPQHF. The CDR3 nucleotides read TGTGCCAGCAGCGTCACAGGGAATCAGCCCCAGCATTTT.

The chain couples TRBV7-2 to TRBJ2-5; 7 bases align to TRBD1. The V gene's germline CDR1 is SGHTA and CDR2 FQGNSA. V lost 2 bases, J lost 5 bases, and 5 bases stayed unmatched. This CDR3 has 14 amino acids. The CDR3 DNA follows: TGTGCCAGCAGCTTAATGGCAGGGGGTGAGACCCAGTACTTC. It specifies CASSLMAGGETQYF.

V and J are TRBV13 and TRBJ2-1, with 12 bases matching TRBD2. CDR3 length equals 18 residues. Per germline, CDR1 PRHDT and CDR2 FYEKMQ (reference sequence). The V gene end was trimmed by 5 bases and the J gene end by 2 bases; junction bases not matched to a gene: 10. As DNA, the CDR3 is TGTGCCAGCAGCCGACTAGCGGGGGCCGGGGACCCCTACAATGAGCAGTTCTTC. This gives the protein CASSRLAGAGDPYNEQFF.

This clone has only one observation. V is TRBV7-9 and J is TRBJ2-5; maybe TRBD1 (6 bases). V was pared by 1 base and J by 5 bases, with 14 bases between. CDR3 size: 15 residues. The V gene's germline CDR1 is SEHNR and CDR2 FQNEAQ (reference sequence). The CDR3 DNA is TGTGCCAGCAGCTTAGTTCCAGGGGCGAGGGAGACCCAGTACTTC. Protein product: CASSLVPGARETQYF.

This chain uses TRBV10-2 with TRBJ1-5; D is uncertain. V was cut by 6 bases and J by 6 bases, with 6 bases left in between. The CDR3 is 11 amino acids. Germline loops: CDR1 WSHSY, CDR2 SAAADI. In DNA form, the CDR3 reads TGCGCCAGCAGATCGGGTCAGCCCCAGCATTTT. Translation: CASRSGQPQHF.

J is TRBJ1-3 and V is TRBV5-8, with D possibly being TRBD1 (5 bases). Germline values: CDR1 SGHTS, CDR2 YDEGEE. The CDR3 spans 16 residues. The germline V and J ends were trimmed by 4 bases and 1 base, with 15 bases remaining between them. DNA for the CDR3: TGTGCCAGCAGCCCGACTGGACACTCTTCTGGAAACACCATATATTTT. Its translation: CASSPTGHSSGNTIYF.

This rearrangement joins TRBV5-6 to TRBJ1-1, with a possible D match to TRBD1 (6 bases). The CDR3 runs 16 residues. Trimming took off 4 bases at V and 0 bases at J, with 16 bases between the two ends. Per the germline V gene, CDR1 is SGHDT and CDR2 is YYEEEE. CDR3 loop: CASSPAGGGMNTEAFF. As DNA, the CDR3 is TGTGCCAGCAGCCCGGCGGGGGGCGGGATGAACACTGAAGCTTTCTTT.

The chain recombines TRBV4-1 with TRBJ1-1; TRBD1 agrees at 8 bases. The CDR3 extends over 15 amino acids. From germline, CDR1 is MGHRA and CDR2 YSYEKL. Trimming cost V 3 bases and J 1 base; bases outside gene matches: 4. The CDR3 loop is CASSHPGQGNTEAFF. The CDR3 region has the DNA TGCGCCAGCAGCCACCCCGGACAGGGGAACACTGAAGCTTTCTTT.

The J gene is TRBJ1-2, the V gene TRBV7-8; D gene ambiguous. Germline loops: CDR1 SGHVS, CDR2 FQNEAQ. The CDR3 sequence is 15 residues long. V lost 5 bases and J 6 bases, leaving 19 bases between the germline ends. CDR3 region: CASSRTIYGSNGYTF. The CDR3 DNA reads as TGTGCCAGCAGCCGGACTATCTATGGGTCGAATGGCTACACCTTC.

This rearrangement joins TRBV5-5 to TRBJ1-3; D not certain. Germline V CDR1 and CDR2: SGHKS, YYEKEE (reference sequence). The CDR3 has 13 residues. Trimming shortened V by 0 bases and J by 2 bases, and 3 bases separated the two germline ends. CDR3 region: CASSLDTGNTIYF. CDR3 bases: TGTGCCAGCAGCTTGGATACTGGAAACACCATATATTTT.

V usage is TRBV11-2 and J usage is TRBJ1-4; D remains ambiguous. V was shortened by 5 bases and J by 3 bases, with 16 bases between the two germline ends. Germline values: CDR1 SGHAT, CDR2 FQNNGV. The CDR3 extends over 16 amino acids. CDR3 region: CASSQPEGTANEKLFF. The CDR3 DNA follows: TGTGCCAGCAGCCAACCGGAGGGTACAGCTAATGAAAAACTGTTTTTT.

The genes are TRBV11-2 and TRBJ2-3, with 8 bases matching TRBD2. The CDR3 consists of 17 residues. The germline V gene encodes CDR1 SGHAT and CDR2 FQNNGV. V lost 7 bases, J lost 2 bases, and 14 bases stayed unmatched. CDR3 in DNA: TGTGCCAGCAACCCTTCACAGGGACTAGGGGCCACAGATACGCAGTATTTT. Its protein product is CASNPSQGLGATDTQYF. The full variable domain, rest sourced from reference TRBV11-2 and TRBJ2-3, is EAGVAQSPRYKIIEKRQSVAFWCNPISGHATLYWYQQILGQGPKLLIQFQNNGVVDDSQLPKDRFSAERLKGVDSTLKIQPAKLEDSAVYLCASNPSQGLGATDTQYFGPGTRLTVL.

This clone appeared a few times. V is TRBV7-2 and J is TRBJ1-2, with 11 bases identical to TRBD1. CDR3 length: 14 residues. The germline CDR1 and CDR2 sequences are SGHTA and FQGNSA. V lost 4 bases and J lost 3; bases outside the gene matches: 1. The CDR3, as DNA: TGTGCCAGCAGCTGGGACAGGGGGGACTATGGCTACACCTTC. This codes for CASSWDRGDYGYTF. The complete variable domain, with remaining parts taken from reference TRBV7-2 and TRBJ1-2, reads GAGVSQSPSNKVTEKGKDVELRCDPISGHTALYWYRQSLGQGLEFLIYFQGNSAPDKSGLPSDRFSAERTGGSVSTLTIQRTQQEDSAVYLCASSWDRGDYGYTFGSGTRLTVV.

The gene calls are TRBV15 and TRBJ2-3; D not resolved. There are 13 residues in the CDR3. The germline V gene encodes CDR1 LNHNV and CDR2 YYDKDF (reference sequence). Between the trimmed V and J ends, which lost 3 bases and 0 bases, there was a span of 4 bases. CDR3 region: CATSRTSTDTQYF. CDR3 sequence (DNA): TGTGCCACCAGCAGGACTAGCACAGATACGCAGTATTTT.

The gene calls are TRBV5-1 and TRBJ1-1; unclear D gene. Germline lookup yields CDR1 SGHRS and CDR2 YFSETQ. The V gene lost 0 bases and the J gene lost 3 bases, with 9 bases spanning the gap. CDR3 length equals 14 residues. The CDR3 coding sequence is TGCGCCAGCAGCTTGGTAGGGAGCGACACTGAAGCTTTCTTT. Amino acid sequence: CASSLVGSDTEAFF.

This CDR3 reads CASSIGGGGVDTQYF. CDR3 DNA: TGTGCCAGTAGTATAGGGGGGGGCGGAGTAGATACGCAGTATTTT. V usage is TRBV19 and J usage is TRBJ2-3; possible D gene TRBD2, 7 bases. Germline assignment: CDR1 LNHDA and CDR2 SQIVND (reference sequence). V dropped 1 base and J dropped 5 bases, with 13 bases sitting between them. CDR3 size: 15 residues.

V is TRBV7-8 and J is TRBJ2-5; the match to TRBD1 covers 11 bases. The CDR3 runs 17 residues. Germline CDR1 is SGHVS and CDR2 is FQNEAQ. The J segment lost 4 bases and the V segment lost 5 bases, leaving 12 bases of the junction unmatched. Here the CDR3 reads CASSPTPRTGGRETQYF. CDR3 nucleotide sequence: TGTGCCAGCAGCCCAACCCCCAGGACAGGGGGCCGAGAGACCCAGTACTTC.

This clone was picked up many times. The chain couples TRBV3-1 (or the pseudogene TRBV3-2) to TRBJ2-7; 13 nucleotides align to TRBD2. V was pared by 4 bases and J by 3 bases, with 6 bases of the junction left unmatched. CDR3 length: 16 residues. Germline loops: CDR1 LGHDT, CDR2 YNNKEL (reference sequence). The CDR3 loop reads CASSPGTSGVIYEQYF. CDR3 nucleotide sequence: TGTGCCAGCAGCCCCGGGACTAGCGGGGTGATCTACGAGCAGTACTTC.

The chain recombines TRBV10-3 with TRBJ2-1; tentative D call: TRBD2 (6 bases). The CDR3 sequence is 16 residues long. V dropped 7 bases and J dropped 0 bases, with 16 bases sitting between them. Germline V gene sequence: CDR1 ENHRY, CDR2 SYGVKD. CDR3 region: CAITDYLALSYNEQFF. CDR3 DNA: TGTGCCATCACTGACTACCTAGCGCTCTCCTACAATGAGCAGTTCTTC.

This clone was found once. V is TRBV7-9 and J is TRBJ2-3; no clear D. This CDR3 spans 14 amino acids. V was trimmed by 2 bases and J by 4 bases, leaving 10 bases between them. Germline V CDR1 and CDR2: SEHNR, FQNEAQ (reference sequence). The CDR3 loop is CASSLLLQADTQYF. CDR3 in DNA: TGTGCCAGCAGCTTACTACTGCAGGCAGATACGCAGTATTTT. Full variable domain (rest looked up from reference TRBV7-9 and TRBJ2-3): DTGVSQNPRHKITKRGQNVTFRCDPISEHNRLYWYRQTLGQGPEFLTYFQNEAQLEKSRLLSDRFSAERPKGSFSTLEIQRTEQGDSAMYLCASSLLLQADTQYFGPGTRLTVL.

This chain connects TRBV5-4 to TRBJ2-2; 9 nucleotides line up with TRBD1. Germline CDR1 and CDR2: SGHNT and YYREEE (reference sequence). This CDR3 region has 16 residues. The V gene end was trimmed by 1 base and the J gene end by 6 bases; junction bases not matched to a gene: 7. CDR3 DNA: TGTGCCAGCAGCTTGAGGGACAGGGTATGGCCCGGGGAGCTGTTTTTT. The encoded protein is CASSLRDRVWPGELFF.

This clone occurred once. The chain has TRBV5-6 and TRBJ2-1; the D gene is possibly TRBD2 (6 bases). CDR3 length: 16 amino acids. Germline CDR1 reads SGHDT; CDR2 reads YYEEEE. Between the trimmed V and J ends, which lost 3 bases and 0 bases, there was a span of 13 bases. The CDR3 DNA reads TGTGCCAGCAGCTGGGGACTTTCGAGCTCCTACAATGAGCAGTTCTTC. As protein: CASSWGLSSSYNEQFF.

The chain joins TRBV4-3 to TRBJ1-5; D call uncertain. Per germline, CDR1 LGHNA and CDR2 YSLEER. V lost 0 bases and J 4 bases, leaving 10 bases between the germline ends. The length of the CDR3 is 15 residues. CDR3 DNA: TGCGCCAGCAGCCAAGACTGGGCCCCAAATCAGCCCCAGCATTTT. Translated, it gives CASSQDWAPNQPQHF.

This rearrangement joins TRBV5-1 to TRBJ1-1, with a tentative D call TRBD1 (5 bases). The V end lost 9 bases, the J end lost 1 base, and 13 bases lay between the germline ends. The V gene's germline CDR1 is SGHRS and CDR2 YFSETQ. CDR3 length: 13 residues. The CDR3, as DNA: TGCGCCACACGGAGAGGACAGAACACTGAAGCTTTCTTT. This encodes CATRRGQNTEAFF.